This is a list of T cell receptor beta chains from one sample in a study of blood T cell repertoires in COVID-19. The table came from immunoSEQ multiplex PCR; TCRdb's copy has only in-frame clones and leaves some out. Found here are 200,000 to 250,000 clones, about 85% of them singletons; the top ten hold roughly 5.3%. Source material: peripheral blood. These receptors originate from a woman aged 55-70 years who had recovered from COVID-19. CDR3s include the opening cysteine and the closing phenylalanine or tryptophan. A D gene is named only where the DNA matches it firmly. The size entry is marked missing in some rows and otherwise reads once, few, many or a size class.

d_call,v_call,j_call,clone_size,cdr3_nt,cdr3_aa
.,TRBV7-2,TRBJ1-4,.,TGTGCCAGCAGCTTAGCGTCCGTAAGGGGGGAAAAACTGTTTTTT,CASSLASVRGEKLFF
.,TRBV5-1,TRBJ1-1,.,TGCGCCAGCAGCTTGGAGCAGGGCAACACTGAAGCTTTCTTT,CASSLEQGNTEAFF
TRBD2,TRBV11-3,TRBJ2-2,.,TGTGCCAGCAGCTTAGCCTTCGGACTAGCGGGGGACACCGGGGAGCTGTTTTTT,CASSLAFGLAGDTGELFF
TRBD1,TRBV6-1,TRBJ1-2,.,TGTGCCAGCAGTGAAGTGGGACAGGGTTACTATGGCTACACCTTC,CASSEVGQGYYGYTF
TRBD1,TRBV6-5,TRBJ2-5,.,TGTGCCAGCAGAGGACCGACAGGGGCCGGAGAGACCCAGTACTTC,CASRGPTGAGETQYF
TRBD1,TRBV30,TRBJ1-3,.,TGTGCCTGGAGTGTGGGACAGGGCGGAAACACCATATATTTT,CAWSVGQGGNTIYF
TRBD1,TRBV2,TRBJ1-5,.,TGTGCCAGCCGGGAAATAGGGGGCAAGCCCCAGCATTTT,CASREIGGKPQHF
TRBD2,TRBV15,TRBJ2-7,.,TGTGCCACCAGCAAGGGGAGCGGGGGGGTCTCCTACGAGCAGTACTTC,CATSKGSGGVSYEQYF
.,TRBV7-2,TRBJ2-1,.,TGTGCCAGCAGCTTAGACAGCAGATACTACAATGAGCAGTTCTTC,CASSLDSRYYNEQFF
TRBD1,TRBV7-2,TRBJ1-6,once,TGTGCCAGCAGCTTAGCGCGACAGGGGAGCTCCTATAATTCACCCCTCCACTTT,CASSLARQGSSYNSPLHF
TRBD2,TRBV29-1,TRBJ2-5,.,TGCAGCGTCGTCACTAGCGGGGGGGAGACCCAGTACTTC,CSVVTSGGETQYF
TRBD1,TRBV6-5,TRBJ2-5,.,TGTGCCAGCAGTTACGGTGGGACAGGGTATGGGACCCAGTACTTC,CASSYGGTGYGTQYF
.,TRBV7-2,TRBJ2-2,.,TGTGCCAGCAGCCGGTGGACCGGGGAGCTGTTTTTT,CASSRWTGELFF
TRBD2,TRBV27,TRBJ2-1,.,TGTGCCAGCAGTTTTGGAGCGGGGTACAATGAGCAGTTCTTC,CASSFGAGYNEQFF
TRBD2,TRBV13,TRBJ2-4,few,TGTGCCAGCAGCTTAGGCCGGCGGGGGACGAACATTCAGTACTTC,CASSLGRRGTNIQYF
.,TRBV4-1,TRBJ1-5,.,TGCGCCAGCAGCCCCATAGGAAACCGCCCGCAGGATCAGCCCCAGCATTTT,CASSPIGNRPQDQPQHF
TRBD1,TRBV13,TRBJ1-2,.,TGTGCCAGCAGCTTATTACAGGGGGGGGACTATGGCTACACCTTC,CASSLLQGGDYGYTF
.,TRBV5-1,TRBJ1-2,.,TGCGCCAGCAGCTTGACTAGTGAAAATGACTACACCTTC,CASSLTSENDYTF
.,TRBV30,TRBJ2-2,.,TGTGCCTGGATGGGGCAGGGGTACACCGGGGAGCTGTTTTTT,CAWMGQGYTGELFF
.,TRBV10-3,TRBJ1-1,.,TGTGCCATCAGCTCCGACGGACTGGGAGCTTTCTTT,CAISSDGLGAFF
.,TRBV27,TRBJ1-2,.,TGTGCCAGCAGTTTATCAAGATGGGGGCTCTATGGCTACACCTTC,CASSLSRWGLYGYTF
.,TRBV2,TRBJ2-3,.,TGTGCCAGTGGCCTCTCCTTGTTGGATACGCAGTATTTT,CASGLSLLDTQYF
TRBD2,TRBV6-4,TRBJ2-1,once,TGTGCCAGCAGTGAATCCACACTAGCGGGGGGACACAATGAGCAGTTCTTC,CASSESTLAGGHNEQFF
.,TRBV12-3/TRBV12-4,TRBJ1-1,.,TGTGCCAGCAGACTCTCCGAAGGAGGAGCTTTCTTT,CASRLSEGGAFF
TRBD2,TRBV9,TRBJ2-3,.,TGTGCCAGCAGCGAGCGGGGGCCAGATACGCAGTATTTT,CASSERGPDTQYF
TRBD1,TRBV2,TRBJ1-2,once,TGTGCCAGCAGACTCTTAGGGACAGGGTATATAAACTATGGCTACACCTTC,CASRLLGTGYINYGYTF
.,TRBV5-4,TRBJ1-5,.,TGTGCCAGCAGCTTTGGCAGCAATCAGCCCCAGCATTTT,CASSFGSNQPQHF
TRBD1,TRBV5-1,TRBJ1-2,.,TGCGCCAGCAGCTTGGGCGAGGGGGCCATTGCTGAAGGCTACACCTTC,CASSLGEGAIAEGYTF
TRBD1,TRBV4-1,TRBJ1-5,.,TGCGCCAGCAGCCAGATAAACAGGGGCAGGGAGAATCAGCCCCAGCATTTT,CASSQINRGRENQPQHF
TRBD2,TRBV15,TRBJ2-3,.,TGTGCCACCAGCAAGCGATCGGGACTAGCCCCCACAGATACGCAGTATTTT,CATSKRSGLAPTDTQYF
.,TRBV2,TRBJ1-6,.,TGTGCCAGCAGTGAAGAGAAGGCGGCGCTTAATTCACCCCTCCACTTT,CASSEEKAALNSPLHF
.,TRBV20-1,TRBJ1-1,.,TGCAGTGCTAGTGGACAGAACACTGAAGCTTTCTTT,CSASGQNTEAFF
.,TRBV9,TRBJ2-7,.,TGTGCCAGCAGCTCCAGCCCGGGTACCGAGCAGTACTTC,CASSSSPGTEQYF
.,TRBV11-2,TRBJ1-2,.,TGTGCCAGCAGCTTAGATCTAACGCTCAACTATGGCTACACCTTC,CASSLDLTLNYGYTF
TRBD1,TRBV5-6,TRBJ1-2,.,TGTGCCAGCAGCCCAGGGACAGGGCTGCTCGGCTACACCTTC,CASSPGTGLLGYTF